This section outlines one TCR beta chain sequence together with its context. Random hexamers served to reverse transcribe roughly 0.5 to 1 ug RNA. An immunoSEQ multiplex PCR amplified TCR beta CDR3 over 54 Vbeta and 13 Jbeta. TCRdb re-called the immunoSEQ multiplex PCR reads through MiXCR, storing one row per CDR3 protein. The table shows about 200,000 distinct CDR3 sequences, with around 93% occurring only once. These data belong to a study of CD8 T cells in Susac syndrome. Sequencing of TCR beta, carried out with a high-throughput approach, was applied to CD8+ and CD4+ T cells from the blood. The CDR3 runs 14 residues. Losses at the gene ends were 6 bases for V and 7 bases for J; bases not matched to a gene: 11. CDR1 is LGHDT and CDR2 is YNNKEL in the germline V gene (reference sequence).

The sequencing sample was made of CD4+ T cells from PBMCs. The chain employs TRBV3-1 and TRBJ1-2, with 7 positions matching TRBD1. The sequence was collected from a human donor with multiple sclerosis. In nucleotides, the CDR3 is TGTGCCAGCAGGCTACAGCCAGGGGGAAGTGGCTACACCTTC. Translation gives CASRLQPGGSGYTF.